A single sample gave rise to the 32 T cell receptor beta chains below, sequenced in a study of cytomegalovirus exposure and HLA in healthy donors. The PCR had 60 Vbeta and 13 Jbeta primers. TCRdb keeps only in-frame clones here, not all; method: immunoSEQ multiplex PCR. The table has over 150,000 clones, roughly 80% seen once; the top ten hold approximately 2.4%. What was sequenced was PBMCs. The receptors here all came from a male donor in good health and CMV-seronegative.

This clone was seen many times. The V gene is TRBV6-4, the J gene TRBJ2-6, with 7 bases lining up with TRBD1. Unmatched junction bases numbered 2, after V lost 2 bases and J lost 1 base. The germline V gene encodes CDR1 MRHNA and CDR2 SNTAGT. The CDR3 totals 16 residues. CDR3 loop: CASSDVTGSGANVLTF. The CDR3, as DNA: TGTGCCAGCAGTGACGTGACAGGGTCTGGGGCCAACGTCCTGACTTTC.

Written as DNA, the CDR3 is TGTGCCAGCAGCTCTAGCACAGATACGCAGTATTTT. It encodes CASSSSTDTQYF. The chain joins TRBV6-5 to TRBJ2-3; D call uncertain. The CDR3 loop spans 12 amino acids. Germline V lookup: CDR1 MNHEY, CDR2 SVGAGI. With 6 bases removed from V and 0 bases from J, the gap between germline ends came to 4 bases.

CDR3 loop: CASSYRRAQETQYF. The CDR3 region has the DNA TGTGCCAGCAGCTACCGCAGGGCCCAAGAGACCCAGTACTTC. V gene TRBV7-2 combines with J gene TRBJ2-5; possibly TRBD1 for D (5 bases). The CDR3 is made up of 14 amino acids. Looked up from germline, CDR1 is SGHTA and CDR2 is FQGNSA. V was shortened by 4 bases and J by 1 base, with 10 bases between the two germline ends. The whole variable domain, remainder taken from reference TRBV7-2 and TRBJ2-5, is GAGVSQSPSNKVTEKGKDVELRCDPISGHTALYWYRQSLGQGLEFLIYFQGNSAPDKSGLPSDRFSAERTGGSVSTLTIQRTQQEDSAVYLCASSYRRAQETQYFGPGTRLLVL.

This chain joins TRBV5-1 and TRBJ1-3; tentatively, D is TRBD1 (5 bases). The CDR3 spans 17 residues. V lost 1 base to trimming and J lost 0 bases, with 14 bases between them. CDR1 SGHRS and CDR2 YFSETQ come from the germline V gene. CDR3 region: CASSLSPGGSSGNTIYF. The CDR3 DNA sequence: TGCGCCAGCAGCTTGTCTCCGGGGGGAAGCTCTGGAAACACCATATATTTT.

This clone was seen only once. The genes are TRBV9 and TRBJ2-3; 7 nucleotides align to TRBD2. The CDR3 extends over 14 amino acids. CDR1 SGDLS and CDR2 YYNGEE come from the germline V gene. The ends lost 0 bases at V and 3 bases at J; junction bases unmatched: 1. This chain's CDR3 is CASSVGGSTDTQYF. Here the CDR3 DNA reads TGTGCCAGCAGCGTAGGCGGGAGTACAGATACGCAGTATTTT. Full variable domain (missing parts from reference TRBV9 and TRBJ2-3): DSGVTQTPKHLITATGQRVTLRCSPRSGDLSVYWYQQSLDQGLQFLIQYYNGEERAKGNILERFSAQQFPDLHSELNLSSLELGDSALYFCASSVGGSTDTQYFGPGTRLTVL.

The rearrangement links TRBV2 to TRBJ1-3; 7 bases align to TRBD1. CDR1 and CDR2 from the germline V gene are SNHLY and FYNNEI. Trimming cost V 2 bases and J 6 bases; bases outside gene matches: 7. The CDR3 contains 15 residues. CDR3 protein: CASSEWGDSKNTIYF. The CDR3 DNA sequence: TGTGCCAGCAGTGAATGGGGGGACAGTAAAAACACCATATATTTT. The full variable domain, with the rest looked up from reference TRBV2 and TRBJ1-3, is EPEVTQTPSHQVTQMGQEVILRCVPISNHLYFYWYRQILGQKVEFLVSFYNNEISEKSEIFDDQFSVERPDGSNFTLKIRSTKLEDSAMYFCASSEWGDSKNTIYFGEGSWLTVV.

Turning to this clone: A read error may account for a junction end that differs from germline. The V call is TRBV27, the J call TRBJ1-2, with 8 nucleotides matching TRBD1. Germline assignment: CDR1 MNHEY and CDR2 SMNVEV (reference sequence). This CDR3 contains 14 residues. CDR3 protein: CASSLQGANYGYPF. As DNA, the CDR3 is TGTGCCAGCAGTTTACAGGGGGCAAACTATGGCTACCCCTTC.

The CDR3 sequence: CASSIVAGKETQYF. The CDR3 nucleotides read TGTGCCAGTAGTATTGTAGCGGGAAAAGAGACCCAGTACTTC. The rearrangement uses TRBV19 and TRBJ2-5; TRBD2 matches 8 bases. V gave up 3 bases and J gave up 3 bases; unmatched junction bases: 3. CDR3 length equals 14 residues. Germline assignment: CDR1 LNHDA and CDR2 SQIVND (reference sequence).

The chain joins TRBV28 to TRBJ2-7; TRBD2 matches at 8 bases. This CDR3 spans 14 amino acids. The ends lost 5 bases at V and 3 bases at J; junction bases unmatched: 6. Looked up from germline, CDR1 is MDHEN and CDR2 is SYDVKM. CDR3 nucleotide sequence: TGTGCCAGCAGTGAGGGACTAGAGATCTACGAGCAGTACTTC. This gives the protein CASSEGLEIYEQYF.

V is TRBV6-5 and J is TRBJ1-2; TRBD1 agrees at 9 bases. The V segment lost 6 bases and the J segment 8 bases; nucleotides outside the gene matches: 10. The CDR3 has 14 residues. From germline, CDR1 is MNHEY and CDR2 SVGAGI. The CDR3, as DNA: TGTGCCAGCAGCCGACCGGGACAGGGTGCCGGCTACACCTTC. This codes for CASSRPGQGAGYTF.

The chain recombines TRBV5-1 with TRBJ1-3, with D uncertain. Trimming removed 0 bases from V and 7 bases from J, with 8 bases in between. Germline CDR1 reads SGHRS; CDR2 reads YFSETQ. This CDR3 region has 13 residues. The CDR3 coding sequence is TGCGCCAGCAGCTTGGGGCAGTCGAACACCATATATTTT. Its protein product is CASSLGQSNTIYF. Full variable domain (rest looked up from reference TRBV5-1 and TRBJ1-3): KAGVTQTPRYLIKTRGQQVTLSCSPISGHRSVSWYQQTPGQGLQFLFEYFSETQRNKGNFPGRFSGRQFSNSRSEMNVSTLELGDSALYLCASSLGQSNTIYFGEGSWLTVV.

This chain uses TRBV5-1 with TRBJ2-3, with 14 bases lining up with TRBD2. The CDR3 loop spans 15 amino acids. The V gene end was trimmed by 4 bases and the J gene end by 7 bases; junction bases not matched to a gene: 5. From germline, CDR1 is SGHRS and CDR2 YFSETQ. The CDR3 sequence: CASSLGTSGGHTQYF. As DNA, the CDR3 is TGCGCCAGCAGCCTCGGGACTAGCGGGGGTCATACGCAGTATTTT. The full variable domain, with the rest looked up from reference TRBV5-1 and TRBJ2-3, is KAGVTQTPRYLIKTRGQQVTLSCSPISGHRSVSWYQQTPGQGLQFLFEYFSETQRNKGNFPGRFSGRQFSNSRSEMNVSTLELGDSALYLCASSLGTSGGHTQYFGPGTRLTVL.

The chain carries TRBV28 and TRBJ1-2; perhaps TRBD1 as D (5 bases). The CDR3 length is 12 residues. The V end was cut by 7 bases, the J end by 9 bases, with 15 bases between. The germline V gene encodes CDR1 MDHEN and CDR2 SYDVKM. CDR3: CASKLGDLRYTF. The CDR3 DNA reads as TGTGCCAGCAAGCTAGGGGATTTGCGCTACACCTTC.

In this sample, this clone turned up once. This chain links TRBV7-7 with TRBJ2-1; maybe TRBD2 (6 bases). Between the trimmed V and J ends, which lost 5 bases and 0 bases, there was a span of 11 bases. The CDR3 has 15 amino acids. Germline CDR1 is SSHAT and CDR2 is FNYEAQ (reference sequence). The CDR3 is CASSPGRGSYNEQFF. CDR3 DNA: TGTGCCAGCAGCCCCGGGAGAGGCTCCTACAATGAGCAGTTCTTC.

The chain links TRBV11-3 to TRBJ1-1; tentatively, D is TRBD1 (6 bases). This CDR3 has 14 residues. CDR1 and CDR2 from the germline V gene are SGHNT and YENEEA. Trimming took 4 bases from V and 1 from J, leaving 10 bases between them. The CDR3 region has the DNA TGTGCCAGCAGCTCGAGGACAGAGAACACTGAAGCTTTCTTT. Translating gives CASSSRTENTEAFF.

The gene calls are TRBV2 and TRBJ2-2; the D is unclear. CDR1 is SNHLY and CDR2 is FYNNEI in the germline V gene. This CDR3 has 14 amino acids. The V end lost 3 bases, the J end lost 1 base, and 6 bases lay between the germline ends. Here the CDR3 reads CASSENRNTGELFF. Here the CDR3 DNA reads TGTGCCAGCAGTGAGAACAGGAACACCGGGGAGCTGTTTTTT.

The chain joins TRBV4-2 to TRBJ2-5, with 11 bases matching TRBD2. Per the germline V gene, CDR1 is LGHNA and CDR2 is YNFKEQ. This CDR3 contains 16 residues. V dropped 1 base and J dropped 7; count of bases not matched to a gene: 8. The DNA of the CDR3 is TGTGCCAGCAGCCAAGGACTAGCGGGGCCCCTGGGGACCCAGTACTTC. This sequence encodes CASSQGLAGPLGTQYF.

As to this clone: At one of its ends the junction is not consistent with the germline gene, which may arise from a read error. The chain joins TRBV7-7 to TRBJ2-5, with D perhaps matching TRBD1 (7 bases). The CDR3 is 15 amino acids. Germline CDR1 SSHAT, CDR2 FNYEAQ (reference sequence). The DNA for the CDR3 is TGTGCTAGCAGCCCTATCGGACAGGCGGGGGAGACCCAGTACTTC. This gives the protein CASSPIGQAGETQYF.

This clone has more than one count but fewer than ten. The J gene is TRBJ1-3, the V gene TRBV6-5; D is unclear. CDR3 size: 14 residues. With 2 bases removed from V and 0 bases from J, the gap between germline ends came to 5 bases. Germline V CDR1 and CDR2: MNHEY, SVGAGI. The CDR3 spells CASSYEASGNTIYF. Written as DNA, the CDR3 is TGTGCCAGCAGTTACGAAGCCTCTGGAAACACCATATATTTT.

V is TRBV6-1 and J is TRBJ1-1; D gene uncertain. Trimming pared 8 bases from V and 4 bases from J, leaving 11 bases between. The germline gives CDR1 MNHNS, CDR2 SASEGT. The CDR3 is 12 residues long. The CDR3 DNA sequence: TGTGCCAGCGTTGGTTCGGGCACTGAAGCTTTCTTT. As protein: CASVGSGTEAFF.

The rearrangement links TRBV5-5 to TRBJ1-2; TRBD1 matches 8 bases. Germline CDR1 SGHKS, CDR2 YYEKEE (reference sequence). V dropped 3 bases and J dropped 7; count of bases not matched to a gene: 8. The CDR3 length is 14 residues. This CDR3 is CASSSWTGSGGYTF. Written as DNA, the CDR3 is TGTGCCAGCAGCTCGTGGACAGGGTCTGGTGGCTACACCTTC.

The gene calls are TRBV6-1 and TRBJ1-1; 7 nucleotides line up with TRBD1. The length of the CDR3 is 13 residues. The germline gives CDR1 MNHNS, CDR2 SASEGT. V shed 6 bases, J shed 5 bases, and the junction held 6 bases outside the gene matches. CDR3 sequence: CASSSTGFTEAFF. CDR3 nucleotides: TGTGCCAGCAGCTCGACAGGGTTTACTGAAGCTTTCTTT.

A single count supports this clone. The chain joins TRBV13 to TRBJ2-1; 8 bases agree with TRBD1. This CDR3 spans 21 amino acids. In germline, CDR1 is PRHDT, CDR2 FYEKMQ (reference sequence). Trimming removed 3 bases from V and 0 bases from J; junction bases left unmatched: 19. CDR3 sequence: CASSLASGTGGLGGSYNEQFF. CDR3 DNA: TGTGCCAGCAGCTTGGCCTCCGGGACAGGCGGCCTCGGGGGCTCCTACAATGAGCAGTTCTTC.

This clone was observed a single time. The V call is TRBV4-2, the J call TRBJ2-5, with a tentative D call TRBD1 (5 bases). Trimming stripped 4 bases from V and 3 bases from J, with 24 bases between. Germline-derived CDR1 and CDR2 are LGHNA and YNFKEQ. The CDR3 length is 18 residues. The CDR3 sequence: CASSPGSVQGTYEETQYF. CDR3 sequence (DNA): TGTGCCAGCAGCCCCGGAAGCGTCCAGGGAACCTATGAAGAGACCCAGTACTTC.

This rearrangement joins TRBV6-6 to TRBJ1-2; D is possibly TRBD1 (5 bases). The CDR3 has 12 amino acids. Trimming pared 7 bases from V and 8 bases from J, leaving 14 bases between. Looked up from germline, CDR1 is MNHNY and CDR2 is SVGAGI (reference sequence). Here the CDR3 DNA reads TGTGCCAGCATTGCAGACCGGGGGGGCTACACCTTC. The encoded protein is CASIADRGGYTF.

This chain joins TRBV27 and TRBJ2-7; D is perhaps TRBD1 (6 bases). The CDR3 totals 16 residues. The V gene's germline CDR1 is MNHEY and CDR2 SMNVEV (reference sequence). Trimming stripped 0 bases from V and 3 bases from J, with 15 bases between. The CDR3 sequence: CASSLSKGETHYEQYF. DNA for the CDR3: TGTGCCAGCAGTTTATCGAAGGGGGAGACTCACTACGAGCAGTACTTC.

This clone was seen a few times. The chain recombines TRBV18 with TRBJ2-2; 10 positions match TRBD2. This CDR3 contains 15 residues. V lost 5 bases and J lost 6; bases outside the gene matches: 6. CDR1 is KGHSH, CDR2 LQKENI, per germline. The CDR3 DNA follows: TGTGCCAGCTCAAGCCTCCTAGCGGGGGCCGGGGAGCTGTTTTTT. Translating gives CASSSLLAGAGELFF.

The rearrangement joins TRBV4-1 to TRBJ2-5; 10 bases match TRBD2. The CDR3 length is 17 residues. Trimming at V came to 1 base and at J to 6 bases, leaving 11 bases not matched to a gene. CDR1 and CDR2 from the germline V gene are MGHRA and YSYEKL. CDR3 DNA sequence: TGCGCCAGCAGCCAAGGGCCAGCGGGGGGGCCAGGGAAGACCCAGTACTTC. Translated: CASSQGPAGGPGKTQYF.

A remark on this clone: Its ends do not fully match the called genes, so a read error is possible. The chain recombines TRBV7-7 with TRBJ2-3; possible D gene TRBD2, 6 bases. Germline CDR1 SSHAT, CDR2 FNYEAQ (reference sequence). The CDR3 length is 14 residues. In DNA form, the CDR3 reads TGTGCTAGCAGCTTGGGGGGTAGAGCAGATACGCAGTATTTT. Encoded protein: CASSLGGRADTQYF. Using reference TRBV7-7 and TRBJ2-3 for the parts outside the CDR3, the full variable domain is GAGVSQSPRYKVTKRGQDVTLRCDPISSHATLYWYQQALGQGPEFLTYFNYEAQPDKSGLPSDRFSAERPEGSISTLTIQRTEQRDSAMYRCASSLGGRADTQYFGPGTRLTVL.

The chain is built from TRBV19 and TRBJ2-7; the D gene is possibly TRBD2 (6 bases). Germline assignment: CDR1 LNHDA and CDR2 SQIVND (reference sequence). Trimming shortened V by 0 bases and J by 1 base, and 13 bases separated the two germline ends. The CDR3 has 16 residues. CDR3 DNA sequence: TGTGCCAGTAGTATAGAGGCGGGAAGAGGTTCCTACGAGCAGTACTTC. Encoded protein: CASSIEAGRGSYEQYF.

Of note for this clone: The sample has other DNA sequences that encode this CDR3 too. J is TRBJ2-7 and V is TRBV5-1, with 7 bases identical to TRBD1. The ends lost 0 bases at V and 1 base at J; junction bases unmatched: 1. CDR3 size: 14 residues. Germline-derived CDR1 and CDR2 are SGHRS and YFSETQ. CDR3 in DNA: TGCGCCAGCAGCTTGGACAGGGGATCCTACGAGCAGTACTTC. The encoded protein is CASSLDRGSYEQYF.

The genes are TRBV19 and TRBJ1-1, with D possibly TRBD1 on 6 matching bases. Germline-derived CDR1 and CDR2 are LNHDA and SQIVND (reference sequence). This CDR3 has 16 amino acids. V was pared by 2 bases and J by 0 bases, with 13 bases between. The CDR3 sequence is CASSIPRDIMNTEAFF. The CDR3 DNA reads as TGTGCCAGTAGTATACCCAGGGACATTATGAACACTGAAGCTTTCTTT.